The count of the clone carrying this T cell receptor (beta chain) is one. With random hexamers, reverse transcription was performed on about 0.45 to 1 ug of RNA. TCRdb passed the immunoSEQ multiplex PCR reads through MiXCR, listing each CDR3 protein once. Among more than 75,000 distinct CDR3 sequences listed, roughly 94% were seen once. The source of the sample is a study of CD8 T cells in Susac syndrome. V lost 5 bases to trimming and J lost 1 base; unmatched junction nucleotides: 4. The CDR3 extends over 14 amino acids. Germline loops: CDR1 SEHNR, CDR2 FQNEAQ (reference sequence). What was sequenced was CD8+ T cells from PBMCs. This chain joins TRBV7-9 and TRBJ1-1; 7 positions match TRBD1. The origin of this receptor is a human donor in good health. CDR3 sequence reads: CASSGDRRNTEAFF. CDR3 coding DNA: TGTGCCAGCAGCGGGGACAGAAGGAACACTGAAGCTTTCTTT. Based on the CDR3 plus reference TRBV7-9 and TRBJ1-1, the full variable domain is DTGVSQNPRHKITKRGQNVTFRCDPISEHNRLYWYRQTLGQGPEFLTYFQNEAQLEKSRLLSDRFSAERPKGSFSTLEIQRTEQGDSAMYLCASSGDRRNTEAFFGQGTRLTVV.